The present T cell receptor beta chain was sequenced within a study of blood T cell repertoires in COVID-19. Background on the study: Samples taken during acute and convalescent COVID-19 were collected in the United States, Italy and Spain. Sources were T cells, B-cell-depleted T cells, or PBMCs; the material itself was cDNA or gDNA.

Source study methods: The assay estimated nucleated cells by amplifying reference gene primers. Sequenced by immunoSEQ multiplex PCR; TCRdb stores in-frame clones only, minus some. V and J calls and clone size are those listed in that table; D and trimming were worked out from the DNA. The table lists more than 100,000 clones, around 89% of them singletons. CDR1 and CDR2 from the germline V gene are LGHDT and YNNKEL (reference sequence). The V and J ends lost 0 bases and 2 bases respectively, with 10 bases between them. The CDR3 spans 15 residues. Sequenced input: peripheral blood. V is TRBV3-1 (or the pseudogene TRBV3-2) and J is TRBJ1-1; D gene unclear. The TCR comes from a man aged 45-65 years with active or convalescent COVID-19. CDR3 in DNA: TGTGCCAGCAGCCAAGACCAAGTCGGTAACACTGAAGCTTTCTTT. Its protein is CASSQDQVGNTEAFF.